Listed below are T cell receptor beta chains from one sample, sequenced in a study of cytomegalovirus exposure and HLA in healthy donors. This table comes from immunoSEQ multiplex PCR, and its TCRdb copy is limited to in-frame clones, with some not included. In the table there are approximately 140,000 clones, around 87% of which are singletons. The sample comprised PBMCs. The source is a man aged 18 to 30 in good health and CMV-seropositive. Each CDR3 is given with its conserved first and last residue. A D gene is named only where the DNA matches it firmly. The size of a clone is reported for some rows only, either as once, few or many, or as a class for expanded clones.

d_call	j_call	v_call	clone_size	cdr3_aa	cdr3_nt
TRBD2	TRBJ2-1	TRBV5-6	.	CASSHAGDNEQFF	TGTGCCAGCAGCCACGCGGGGGACAATGAGCAGTTCTTC
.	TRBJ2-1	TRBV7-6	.	CASSSPRWQGRSYNEQFF	TGTGCCAGCAGCTCCCCCCGCTGGCAGGGGCGGTCGTACAATGAGCAGTTCTTC
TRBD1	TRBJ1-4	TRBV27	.	CASSLSDLGQGNEKLFF	TGTGCCAGCAGTTTATCCGACCTGGGACAGGGTAATGAAAAACTGTTTTTT
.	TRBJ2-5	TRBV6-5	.	CATSRPGLETQYF	TGTGCCACCTCCCGGCCAGGTTTAGAGACCCAGTACTTC
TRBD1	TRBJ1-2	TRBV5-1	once	CASSRTGTDYYGYTF	TGCGCCAGCAGCAGAACCGGGACAGATTACTATGGCTACACCTTC
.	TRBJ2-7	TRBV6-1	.	CASSEAQIYEQYF	TGTGCCAGCAGTGAAGCCCAGATCTACGAGCAGTACTTC
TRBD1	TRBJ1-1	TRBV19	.	CASSKQGLGNTEAFF	TGTGCCAGTAGTAAACAGGGGTTAGGGAACACTGAAGCTTTCTTT
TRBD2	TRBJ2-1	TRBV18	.	CASSPPSGTIGEQFF	TGTGCCAGCTCACCGCCTAGCGGGACAATTGGTGAGCAGTTCTTC
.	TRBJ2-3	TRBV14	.	CASSRRATDTQYF	TGTGCCAGCAGCCGGCGGGCCACAGATACGCAGTATTTT
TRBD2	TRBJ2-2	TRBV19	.	CASRPWRTSANTGELFF	TGTGCCAGTAGACCCTGGAGGACTAGCGCGAACACCGGGGAGCTGTTTTTT
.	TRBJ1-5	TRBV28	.	CASREAKQWAADQPQHF	TGTGCCAGCAGGGAGGCCAAACAGTGGGCTGCCGATCAGCCCCAGCATTTT
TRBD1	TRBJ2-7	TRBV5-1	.	CASSGRDSSYEQYF	TGCGCCAGCAGCGGCCGGGACAGCTCCTACGAGCAGTACTTC
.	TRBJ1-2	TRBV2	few	CASTFGGADGYTF	TGTGCCAGCACGTTTGGGGGCGCGGATGGCTACACCTTC
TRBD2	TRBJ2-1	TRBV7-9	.	CASSPAGASSYNEQFF	TGTGCCAGCAGCCCAGCGGGGGCCAGCTCCTACAATGAGCAGTTCTTC
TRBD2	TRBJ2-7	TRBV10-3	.	CAISDSRTSSYEQYF	TGTGCCATCAGTGATAGTCGGACTAGCAGTTACGAGCAGTACTTC
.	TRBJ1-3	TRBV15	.	CATSGFGGGNTIYF	TGTGCCACCAGCGGCTTCGGGGGAGGAAACACCATATATTTT
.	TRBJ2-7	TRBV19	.	CASSSGGTAFDEQYF	TGTGCCAGTAGTTCGGGGGGGACAGCATTCGACGAGCAGTACTTC
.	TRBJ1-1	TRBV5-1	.	CASSLTGKTEAFF	TGCGCCAGCAGCTTGACAGGGAAGACTGAAGCTTTCTTT